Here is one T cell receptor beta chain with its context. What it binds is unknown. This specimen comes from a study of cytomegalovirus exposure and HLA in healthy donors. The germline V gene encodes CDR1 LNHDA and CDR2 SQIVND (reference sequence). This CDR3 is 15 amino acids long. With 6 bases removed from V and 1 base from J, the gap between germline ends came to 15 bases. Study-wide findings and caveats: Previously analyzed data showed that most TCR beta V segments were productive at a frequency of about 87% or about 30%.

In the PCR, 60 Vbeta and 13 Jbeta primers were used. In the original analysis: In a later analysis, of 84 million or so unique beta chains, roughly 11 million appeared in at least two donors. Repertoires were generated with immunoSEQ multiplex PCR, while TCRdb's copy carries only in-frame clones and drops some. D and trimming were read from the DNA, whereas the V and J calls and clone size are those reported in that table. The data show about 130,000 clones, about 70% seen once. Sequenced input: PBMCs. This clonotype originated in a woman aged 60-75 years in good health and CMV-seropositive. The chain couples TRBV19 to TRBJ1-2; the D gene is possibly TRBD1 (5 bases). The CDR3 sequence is CASRPDSNNNYGYTF. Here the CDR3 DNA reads TGTGCCAGTAGACCTGACAGCAACAATAACTATGGCTACACCTTC.